This T cell receptor beta chain originates from a study of blood T cell repertoires in COVID-19. Study in general: PBMCs, B-cell-depleted T cells, or T cells were the source of the cDNA or gDNA that made up the material.

The assay was immunoSEQ multiplex PCR, and TCRdb's table has in-frame clones only and misses some. The sample yields 250,000 to 300,000 clones, about 87% seen once. With 8 bases removed from V and 2 bases from J, the gap between germline ends came to 10 bases. CDR3 length: 12 residues. Germline lookup yields CDR1 SNHLY and CDR2 FYNNEI. This sequence was found in a woman aged 45-59 years with COVID-19, enrolled during active disease. The chain recombines TRBV2 with TRBJ2-7; D call uncertain. The sample was peripheral blood. The CDR3 nucleotides read TGTGCCAGCTGTCTGTCTACCTACGAGCAGTACTTC. Protein sequence: CASCLSTYEQYF. The full variable domain, completed using reference TRBV2 and TRBJ2-7, is EPEVTQTPSHQVTQMGQEVILRCVPISNHLYFYWYRQILGQKVEFLVSFYNNEISEKSEIFDDQFSVERPDGSNFTLKIRSTKLEDSAMYFCASCLSTYEQYFGPGTRLTVT.